What follows are 13 T cell receptor beta chains derived from one specimen sequenced in a study of blood T cells in healthy people across ages. For the second PCR, which ran for about 7 to 12 cycles, a sample-barcoded 5' primer and a J-beta primer mix were used. TCRdb ran MiXCR on the 5' RACE reads and lists one entry per CDR3 protein. Here the sample spans some 1,800,000 distinct CDR3 sequences, more than 35% being singletons. Specimen: blood. These TCRs come from a human donor in good health.

This clonotype was detected a few times. The chain employs TRBV28 and TRBJ1-1; perhaps TRBD1 as D (5 bases). Per the germline V gene, CDR1 is MDHEN and CDR2 is SYDVKM. V was shortened by 5 bases and J by 10 bases, with 11 bases between the two germline ends. CDR3 size: 11 residues. The CDR3 sequence is CASSPRRGAFF. CDR3 coding DNA: TGTGCCAGCAGTCCCCGGAGGGGAGCTTTCTTT.

This clonotype was detected a few times. The chain couples TRBV29-1 to TRBJ2-7, with D perhaps matching TRBD2 (6 bases). From germline, CDR1 is SQVTM and CDR2 ANQGSEA. Trimming took off 8 bases at V and 5 bases at J, with 22 bases between the two ends. The CDR3 length is 14 residues. The CDR3 loop reads CSIVLSGVGDEQYF. CDR3 nucleotides: TGCAGCATTGTATTATCGGGGGTCGGAGACGAGCAGTACTTC.

CDR3 loop: CATSRTSGARDTQYF. Here the CDR3 DNA reads TGTGCCACCTCAAGGACTAGCGGGGCGAGAGATACGCAGTATTTT. This chain connects TRBV28 to TRBJ2-3, with TRBD2 matching 12 bases. The CDR3 sequence is 15 residues long. The V segment lost 10 bases and the J segment 5 bases; nucleotides outside the gene matches: 10. The V gene's germline CDR1 is MDHEN and CDR2 SYDVKM.

CDR3 loop: CASSLGWELFF. The CDR3 nucleotides are TGTGCCAGCAGCTTAGGATGGGAGCTGTTTTTT. The V gene is TRBV7-6, the J gene TRBJ2-2; D uncertain. Between the trimmed V and J ends, which lost 1 base and 9 bases, there was a span of 3 bases. This CDR3 contains 11 residues. The germline gives CDR1 SGHVS, CDR2 FNYEAQ.

The chain joins TRBV5-1 to TRBJ1-2; D not resolved. CDR1 and CDR2 (germline): SGHRS, YFSETQ. The CDR3 runs 13 residues. V lost 4 bases and J 10 bases, leaving 17 bases between the germline ends. CDR3 protein: CASSPDDTLLYTF. The CDR3 DNA reads as TGCGCCAGCAGCCCTGACGACACCCTTCTCTACACCTTC.

The chain combines TRBV29-1 with TRBJ1-4; weak D call: TRBD1 (5 bases). The CDR3 spans 12 residues. Germline values: CDR1 SQVTM, CDR2 ANQGSEA. The germline V and J ends were trimmed by 5 bases and 3 bases, with 7 bases remaining between them. CDR3 protein: CSVRGSNEKLFF. CDR3 DNA sequence: TGCAGCGTTCGGGGGTCTAATGAAAAACTGTTTTTT.

This clonotype was detected a few times. The chain is built from TRBV6-2 or TRBV6-3 and TRBJ2-1; TRBD1 aligns across 8 bases. Germline V gives CDR1 MNHEY, CDR2 SVGEGT. V trimming: 2 bases; J trimming: 4 bases; junction bases outside the gene matches: 10. CDR3 length: 17 amino acids. For the CDR3, the DNA is TGTGCCAGCAGTTACGATGGGGGACAGGCCCTATACAATGAGCAGTTCTTC. As protein: CASSYDGGQALYNEQFF.

The chain is built from TRBV20-1 and TRBJ1-4, with D perhaps TRBD1 (6 bases). Trimming removed 0 bases at V and 3 bases at J, with 17 bases between. Germline CDR1 and CDR2: DFQATT and SNEGSKA (reference sequence). CDR3 size: 17 residues. The CDR3 coding sequence is TGCAGTGCTAGAGATACCAGGGGCAGGGTGGCTAATGAAAAACTGTTTTTT. It specifies CSARDTRGRVANEKLFF.

This chain uses TRBV20-1 with TRBJ1-5; TRBD1 might be the D (6 bases). CDR1 and CDR2 (germline): DFQATT, SNEGSKA (reference sequence). V lost 3 bases and J 7 bases, leaving 10 bases between the germline ends. The CDR3 covers 12 residues. CDR3 bases: TGCAGTGCTAGCGGGGGGCACCAGCCCCAGCATTTT. It translates to CSASGGHQPQHF.

The chain has TRBV9 and TRBJ1-2; 12 bases are a match to TRBD1. The CDR3 has 15 residues. From germline, CDR1 is SGDLS and CDR2 YYNGEE. V trimming: 5 bases; J trimming: 6 bases; junction bases outside the gene matches: 8. The CDR3 spells CASRSGTGGLHGYTF. Here the CDR3 DNA reads TGTGCCAGCAGATCCGGGACAGGGGGCCTCCATGGCTACACCTTC. The whole variable domain, filled in from reference TRBV9 and TRBJ1-2, reads DSGVTQTPKHLITATGQRVTLRCSPRSGDLSVYWYQQSLDQGLQFLIQYYNGEERAKGNILERFSAQQFPDLHSELNLSSLELGDSALYFCASRSGTGGLHGYTFGSGTRLTVV.

This chain connects TRBV20-1 to TRBJ2-7; D unclear. Per the germline V gene, CDR1 is DFQATT and CDR2 is SNEGSKA (reference sequence). The CDR3 is 11 amino acids. V was trimmed by 5 bases and J by 3 bases, leaving 8 bases between them. The CDR3 nucleotides are TGCAGTGCTCCCGTCGGCTACGAGCAGTACTTC. It translates to CSAPVGYEQYF.

The chain combines TRBV20-1 with TRBJ1-2; D is possibly TRBD1 (5 bases). Trimming took off 6 bases at V and 7 bases at J, with 15 bases between the two ends. Germline V gene lookup returns CDR1 DFQATT and CDR2 SNEGSKA (reference sequence). The CDR3 consists of 12 residues. Written as DNA, the CDR3 is TGCAGTGCCGAAGACGGGGCTAGTGGCTACACCTTC. Residues: CSAEDGASGYTF.

Only a few counts were recorded for this clonotype. The chain recombines TRBV10-3 with TRBJ2-3, with D unresolved. This CDR3 has 14 amino acids. The germline V and J ends were trimmed by 4 bases and 2 bases, with 10 bases remaining between them. Germline V CDR1 and CDR2: ENHRY, SYGVKD. Written as DNA, the CDR3 is TGTGCCATCAGTGCCGACCCAATCACAGATACGCAGTATTTT. Its protein is CAISADPITDTQYF.